The rows below give T cell receptor beta chains drawn from one sample of a study of neurological immune-mediated disorders. TCRdb reprocessed the 5' RACE reads with MiXCR, giving one entry per CDR3 protein. The sample holds fewer than 50,000 distinct CDR3 sequences, about 14% seen once. Specimen: CD4+ T cells from blood. Receptors were obtained from a woman aged 55-70 years with HTLV-1-associated myelopathy (HAM/TSP). CDR3s include the opening cysteine and the closing phenylalanine or tryptophan. D genes are given only for firm matches. Not every row has a clone size; where given, it reads once, few, many or a size class.

j_gene | v_gene | abundance | d_gene | CDR3nt | CDR3aa
TRBJ1-2 | TRBV5-1 | many | . | TGCGCCAGCAGCTCCTCCGGGGGGAACTATGGCTACACCTTC | CASSSSGGNYGYTF
TRBJ1-3 | TRBV5-1 | many | . | TGCGCCAGCAGCTCTGGACTCTCTGGAAACACCATATATTTT | CASSSGLSGNTIYF
TRBJ2-3 | TRBV5-1 | . | TRBD2 | TGCGCCAGAAGCCGACTAGCGGGGGGGAGCAAAGATACGCAGTATTTT | CARSRLAGGSKDTQYF
TRBJ1-2 | TRBV5-1 | few | . | TGCGCCAGCAGCTCCGGAGGTCCAGGGTTAGTAGCTAACTATGGCTACACCTTC | CASSSGGPGLVANYGYTF
TRBJ2-3 | TRBV4-1 | many | . | TGCGCCAGCAGCCCCCCGTTGGGGCCTGGAGATACGCAGTATTTT | CASSPPLGPGDTQYF
TRBJ1-5 | TRBV10-3 | many | . | TGTGCCATCAGTGAGTCCTTCACAGACAATCAGCCCCAGCATTTT | CAISESFTDNQPQHF
TRBJ2-3 | TRBV20-1 | many | TRBD1 | TGCAGTGCTAGAGACCGGGACAGGATCCCAGATACGCAGTATTTT | CSARDRDRIPDTQYF
TRBJ2-1 | TRBV20-1 | many | TRBD2 | TGCAGTACCGGACTAGCATTCAATGAGCAGTTCTTC | CSTGLAFNEQFF
TRBJ1-1 | TRBV5-1 | many | TRBD1 | TGCGCCAGCAGACGTGGACAGGGACCGAACACTGAAGCTTTCTTT | CASRRGQGPNTEAFF
TRBJ1-4 | TRBV7-4 | many | . | TGTGCCAGCCTTAATGAAAAACTGTTTTTT | CASLNEKLFF
TRBJ2-1 | TRBV6-6 | many | . | TGTGCCAGCAGTTACTCGAGAGGTGAGCAGTTCTTC | CASSYSRGEQFF
TRBJ2-1 | TRBV6-1 | . | TRBD1 | TGTGCCAGCAGTGCCGACAGGGGTACCTACAATGAGCAGTTCTTC | CASSADRGTYNEQFF
TRBJ2-5 | TRBV5-6 | . | TRBD2 | TGTGCCAGCAGCTTGGGCCCTCGGGGGGTCCAAGAGACCCAGTACTTC | CASSLGPRGVQETQYF
TRBJ2-3 | TRBV5-1 | many | TRBD2 | TGCGCCAGCAGCAACTGGACTAGCGGGGGGCCTAGCACAGATACGCAGTATTTT | CASSNWTSGGPSTDTQYF
TRBJ1-2 | TRBV20-1 | many | . | TGCAGTGCTAGACTATGGGACGGTGCCTACACCTTC | CSARLWDGAYTF
TRBJ1-3 | TRBV5-1 | many | TRBD1 | TGCGCCAGCAGCTGGGGGGACAGGGACTCTGGAAACACCATATATTTT | CASSWGDRDSGNTIYF
TRBJ1-4 | TRBV12-3/TRBV12-4 | many | TRBD1 | TGTGCCACCTCTATGCAGGGGGCGCTCAGAGAAAAACTGTTTTTT | CATSMQGALREKLFF
TRBJ2-3 | TRBV19 | few | TRBD2 | TGTGCCAGTAGTATGCGCGGGACTAGCGGGGGAGGAGCACTGGCAGATACGCAGTATTTT | CASSMRGTSGGGALADTQYF
TRBJ1-2 | TRBV5-1 | many | . | TGCGCCAGCAGCCCTCAGGACAGAAACTATGGCTACACCTTC | CASSPQDRNYGYTF
TRBJ2-7 | TRBV29-1 | . | TRBD1 | TGCAGCGTTGTGGACAGGGTTTTGCAGTACTTC | CSVVDRVLQYF
TRBJ2-1 | TRBV20-1 | many | TRBD2 | TGCAGTGCTAGCGGGGGGACCCGATACAATGAGCAGTTCTTC | CSASGGTRYNEQFF
TRBJ2-5 | TRBV5-1 | many | . | TGCGCCAGCAGCTTATGGGTCACCGAGACCCAGTACTTC | CASSLWVTETQYF
TRBJ1-1 | TRBV4-1 | . | . | TGCGCCAGCAGCTCCGTCGCGGGTATGAACACTGAAGCTTTCTTT | CASSSVAGMNTEAFF
TRBJ2-7 | TRBV6-5 | many | TRBD2 | TGTGCCAGCAGTTACTTCGGGAGGGGCGAGCAGTACTTC | CASSYFGRGEQYF
TRBJ2-1 | TRBV10-3 | many | TRBD2 | TGTGCCACTCAGTCAGTAGCGGGGGGGCCCGGTGAGCAGTTCTTC | CATQSVAGGPGEQFF
TRBJ2-1 | TRBV3-1 | many | TRBD1 | TGTGCCAGCAGCCAGTGGGACAGGGACTCCTACAATGAGCAGTTCTTC | CASSQWDRDSYNEQFF
TRBJ1-1 | TRBV20-1 | many | . | TGCAGTGCCTCACTCGGGCAGCAGAACACTGAAGCTTTCTTT | CSASLGQQNTEAFF